This record looks at one TCR beta chain sequence and its context. Antigen unknown. The data were produced by immunoSEQ multiplex PCR, yet TCRdb's version contains in-frame clones alone and is incomplete. The sample has about 140,000 clones; around 93% are singletons. This entry comes from a study of cytotoxic CD8 clonotypes in ibrutinib-treated CLL. The wider study: Responses: roughly 25 partial, 2 complete; after median roughly 63 months, around 14 stayed remitted, around twelve progressed. After a median approximately 12 months on treatment (6 to 36), response samples were drawn. Sequenced samples delivered averages of 270,000 or so productive templates and around 90,000 productive rearrangements.

Study results and caveats: Clonality at baseline surpassed age-matched healthy donors and tracked circulating CD8+ T-cell counts.

Germline V gene data show CDR1 as SGHTS and CDR2 as YDEGEE. Trimming cost V 1 base and J 4 bases; bases outside gene matches: 5. The length of the CDR3 is 15 residues. The gene calls are TRBV5-8 and TRBJ2-1, with 7 bases identical to TRBD2. The origin of this receptor is a human donor with chronic lymphocytic leukemia. The source was PBMCs, collected after 12 months of ibrutinib treatment. For the CDR3, the DNA is TGTGCCAGCAGCTTGCGGTCTAGCGGATACAATGAGCAGTTCTTC. Encoded protein: CASSLRSSGYNEQFF.